Below, 9 T cell receptor beta chains from the same sample are listed, as sequenced in a study of T cell repertoires in cytomegalovirus infection. TCRdb redid the calling of the reads with MiXCR, one entry per CDR3 protein. Here the sample spans more than 85,000 distinct CDR3 sequences, 25% to 30% being singletons. Their antigens remain unidentified. Source: CD8+ T cells from cultured PBMCs, taken from culture after CMV antigen stimulation. These receptor sequences come from a human donor in good health (CMV status not recorded). Some clones in this sample may be carry-over from other donors' samples.

J is TRBJ1-2 and V is TRBV7-4, with D uncertain. The V gene's germline CDR1 is SGHVT and CDR2 SQSDAQ. This CDR3 region has 15 residues. V lost 2 bases and J lost 4, with 14 bases in between. The CDR3 DNA is TGTGCCAGCAGCTTATTCGGGCCATTAAGCTATGGCTACACCTTC. Protein product: CASSLFGPLSYGYTF.

V and J are TRBV2 and TRBJ1-1; maybe TRBD1 (6 bases). This CDR3 region has 16 residues. Germline-derived CDR1 and CDR2 are SNHLY and FYNNEI. V was pared by 6 bases and J by 5 bases, with 22 bases between. As DNA, the CDR3 is TGTGCCAGCAGCTTACGTCACAGGGAAGGATTAACTGAAGCTTTCTTT. This translates into CASSLRHREGLTEAFF.

This clonotype has at least ten counts. The gene calls are TRBV11-2 and TRBJ1-4; D may be TRBD1 (5 bases). From germline, CDR1 is SGHAT and CDR2 FQNNGV. The V gene lost 0 bases and the J gene lost 3 bases, with 11 bases spanning the gap. This CDR3 is built from 16 residues. CDR3 protein: CASSLEPDTSNEKLFF. The CDR3, as DNA: TGTGCCAGCAGCTTAGAGCCGGACACATCTAATGAAAAACTGTTTTTT.

This clonotype has at least ten counts. This sequence joins TRBV2 and TRBJ1-1; D remains ambiguous. This CDR3 has 13 amino acids. V lost 2 bases and J lost 7, with 11 bases in between. CDR1 and CDR2 (germline): SNHLY, FYNNEI. The CDR3 reads CASSEFQKNEAFF. CDR3 DNA: TGTGCCAGCAGTGAATTCCAGAAGAATGAAGCTTTCTTT.

The chain couples TRBV20-1 to TRBJ2-5; 10 bases map to TRBD1. With 3 bases clipped from V and 3 bases from J, the junction kept 4 bases outside the gene matches. This CDR3 has 14 residues. Germline V gene data show CDR1 as DFQATT and CDR2 as SNEGSKA (reference sequence). CDR3 DNA sequence: TGCAGTGCTAGCCTAGGGACAGGGGAAGAGACCCAGTACTTC. Encoded protein: CSASLGTGEETQYF.

This clonotype was counted ten times or more. This chain uses TRBV7-3 with TRBJ2-7, with 11 bases identical to TRBD1. The CDR3 covers 14 residues. The germline CDR1 and CDR2 sequences are SGHTA and FQGTGA. The junction had 6 bases not matched to a gene; V was cut back by 5 bases and J by 6 bases. The CDR3: CASSPGQGAVEQYF. The CDR3 DNA is TGTGCCAGCAGCCCTGGACAGGGGGCTGTCGAGCAGTACTTC.

This clonotype has a handful of counts. The V call is TRBV4-1, the J call TRBJ1-2; D not certain. Germline V gene lookup returns CDR1 MGHRA and CDR2 YSYEKL. This CDR3 is built from 13 residues. Trimming cost V 1 base and J 7 bases, with 10 bases left between them. The CDR3 coding sequence is TGCGCCAGCAGCCAAGTGGCCAGGTTTGGCTACACCTTC. Encoded protein: CASSQVARFGYTF.

The rearrangement links TRBV5-4 to TRBJ1-1; D ambiguous. The CDR3 is 15 amino acids. V lost 0 bases and J 7 bases, leaving 16 bases between the germline ends. Germline CDR1 SGHNT, CDR2 YYREEE (reference sequence). The DNA for the CDR3 is TGTGCCAGCAGCTTGGTAGAGGGTAGTACAGTTGAAGCTTTCTTT. Its protein is CASSLVEGSTVEAFF.

As to this clonotype: An end of the junction does not agree with germline; a read error may underlie this. The genes are TRBV7-4 and TRBJ2-6; tentatively, D is TRBD1 (5 bases). Germline CDR1 and CDR2: SGHVT and SQSDAQ. CDR3 length: 13 residues. The CDR3 region is CASSPAGASVLTF. CDR3 DNA: TGTGCCAGCAGCCCGGCTGGGGCCAGCGTCCTGACTTTC. Filled out from reference TRBV7-4 and TRBJ2-6, the complete variable domain reads GAGVSQSPRYKVAKRGRDVALRCDSISGHVTLYWYRQTLGQGSEVLTYSQSDAQRDKSGRPSGRFSAERPERSVSTLKIQRTEQGDSAVYLCASSPAGASVLTFGAGSRLTVL.